This TCR beta chain appears in the sequencing data of a study of identical twins. Through template switching, a universal primer site was introduced, and the cDNA contained unique molecular identifiers. Each CDR3 protein is one row after TCRdb ran MiXCR on the 5' RACE reads. This repertoire shows hundreds of thousands of distinct CDR3 sequences, 7.5% found once; its top ten account for less than 2.5%. Germline loops: CDR1 SQVTM, CDR2 ANQGSEA. This CDR3 has 14 residues. Trimming removed 6 bases from V and 4 bases from J; junction bases left unmatched: 7. Study-wide results and limits: Zero-insertion analyses were open to partial confounding by invariant MAIT and iNKT cells. Those out-of-frame alpha sequences shared by twins showed an excess of low generation probability. Compared with models, monozygotic twins showed more out-of-frame TCR alpha sharing.

This clonotype occurred many times. Its antigen is still unknown. The same sample was also studied in work on yellow fever vaccine responses in identical twins.

The chain links TRBV29-1 to TRBJ2-2; the match to TRBD1 covers 8 bases. This TCR derives from a woman between 18 and 29 years old in good health. Input material: memory (CD45RO+) T cells sorted from blood. CDR3 DNA: TGCAGCGTACCTGCAGGGGGCGTCACCGGGGAGCTGTTTTTT. This gives the protein CSVPAGGVTGELFF.